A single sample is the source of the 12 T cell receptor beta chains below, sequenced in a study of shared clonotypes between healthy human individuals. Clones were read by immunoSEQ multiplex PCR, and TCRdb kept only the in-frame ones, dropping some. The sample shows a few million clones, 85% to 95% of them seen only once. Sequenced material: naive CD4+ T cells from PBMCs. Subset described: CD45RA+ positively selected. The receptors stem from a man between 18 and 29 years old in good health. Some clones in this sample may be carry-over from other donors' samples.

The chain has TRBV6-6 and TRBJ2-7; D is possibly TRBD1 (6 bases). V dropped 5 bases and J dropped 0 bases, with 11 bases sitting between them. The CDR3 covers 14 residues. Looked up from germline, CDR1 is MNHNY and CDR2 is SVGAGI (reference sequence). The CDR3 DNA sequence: TGTGCCAGCAGTAAAGACAGGAGCTCCTACGAGCAGTACTTC. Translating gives CASSKDRSSYEQYF.

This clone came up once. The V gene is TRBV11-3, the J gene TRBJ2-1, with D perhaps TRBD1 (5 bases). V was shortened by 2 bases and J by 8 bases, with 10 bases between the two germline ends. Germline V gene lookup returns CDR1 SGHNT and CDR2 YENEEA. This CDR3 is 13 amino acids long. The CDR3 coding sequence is TGTGCCAGCAGCTTATTTATCAGGGATGAGCAGTTCTTC. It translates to CASSLFIRDEQFF.

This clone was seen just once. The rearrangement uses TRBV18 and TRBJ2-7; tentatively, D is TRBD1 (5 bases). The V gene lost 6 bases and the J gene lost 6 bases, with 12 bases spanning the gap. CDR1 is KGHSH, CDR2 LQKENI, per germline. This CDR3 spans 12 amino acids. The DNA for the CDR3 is TGTGCCAGCTCCCAGGACATCTCCGAGCAGTACTTC. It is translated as CASSQDISEQYF.

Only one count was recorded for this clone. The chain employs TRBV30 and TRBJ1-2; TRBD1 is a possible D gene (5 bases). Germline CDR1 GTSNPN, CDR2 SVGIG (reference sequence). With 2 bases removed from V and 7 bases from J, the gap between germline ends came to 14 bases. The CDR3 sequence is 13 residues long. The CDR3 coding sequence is TGTGCCTGGAGTCAGGTCCGGGGCCGTGGCTACACCTTC. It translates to CAWSQVRGRGYTF.

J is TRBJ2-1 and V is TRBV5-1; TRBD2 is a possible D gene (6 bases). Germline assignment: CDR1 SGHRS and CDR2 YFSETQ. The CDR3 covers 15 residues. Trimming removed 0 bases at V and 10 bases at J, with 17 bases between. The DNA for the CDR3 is TGCGCCAGCAGCTTGGAGTTCAGCGGGCGCTACGAGCAGTTCTTC. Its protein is CASSLEFSGRYEQFF.

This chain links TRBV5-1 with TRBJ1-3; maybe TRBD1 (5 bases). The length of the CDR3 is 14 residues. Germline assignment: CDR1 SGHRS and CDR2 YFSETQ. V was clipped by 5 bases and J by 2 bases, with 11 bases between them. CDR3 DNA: TGCGCCAGCAGTTATCGGGACCCTGGAAACACCATATATTTT. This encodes CASSYRDPGNTIYF.

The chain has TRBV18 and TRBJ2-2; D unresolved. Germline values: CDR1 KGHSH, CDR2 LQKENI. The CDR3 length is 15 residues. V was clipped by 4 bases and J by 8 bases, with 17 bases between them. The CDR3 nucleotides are TGTGCCAGCTCACTCCGACTGGACCCCGGGGGGGAGCTGTTTTTT. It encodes CASSLRLDPGGELFF. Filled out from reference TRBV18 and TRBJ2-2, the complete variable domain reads NAGVMQNPRHLVRRRGQEARLRCSPMKGHSHVYWYRQLPEEGLKFMVYLQKENIIDESGMPKERFSAEFPKEGPSILRIQQVVRGDSAAYFCASSLRLDPGGELFFGEGSRLTVL.

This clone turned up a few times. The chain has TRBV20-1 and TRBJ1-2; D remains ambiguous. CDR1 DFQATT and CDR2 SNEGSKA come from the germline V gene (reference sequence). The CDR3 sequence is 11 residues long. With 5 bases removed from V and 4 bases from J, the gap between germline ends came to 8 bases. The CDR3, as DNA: TGCAGTGCTGGGCCGGGCTATGGCTACACCTTC. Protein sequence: CSAGPGYGYTF.

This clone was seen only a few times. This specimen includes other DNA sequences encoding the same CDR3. The CDR3 DNA sequence: TGCGCCAGCAGCTTGGGGGGACTAGCGGGCACAGATACGCAGTATTTT. Its translation is CASSLGGLAGTDTQYF. V gene TRBV5-1 combines with J gene TRBJ2-3, with 11 bases that match TRBD2. The junction had 1 base not matched to a gene; V was cut back by 0 bases and J by 1 base. Germline lookup yields CDR1 SGHRS and CDR2 YFSETQ. The CDR3 runs to 16 residues.

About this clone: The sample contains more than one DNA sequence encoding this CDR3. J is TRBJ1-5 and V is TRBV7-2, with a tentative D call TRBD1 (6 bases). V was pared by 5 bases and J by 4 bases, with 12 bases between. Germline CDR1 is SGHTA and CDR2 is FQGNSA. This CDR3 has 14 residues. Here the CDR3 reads CASSLDRGNQPQHF. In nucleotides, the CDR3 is TGTGCCAGCAGCCTGGACAGAGGGAATCAGCCCCAGCATTTT.

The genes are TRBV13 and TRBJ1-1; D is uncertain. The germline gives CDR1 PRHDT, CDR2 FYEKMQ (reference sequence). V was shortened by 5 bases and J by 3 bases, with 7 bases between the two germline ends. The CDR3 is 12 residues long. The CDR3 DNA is TGTGCCAGCAGCCTCTTAGACACTGAAGCTTTCTTT. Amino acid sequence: CASSLLDTEAFF.

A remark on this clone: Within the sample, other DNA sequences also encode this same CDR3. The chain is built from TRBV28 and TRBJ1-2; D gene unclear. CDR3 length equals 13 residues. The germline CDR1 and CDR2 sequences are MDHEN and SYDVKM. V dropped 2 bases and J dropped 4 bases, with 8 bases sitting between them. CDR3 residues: CASSLGQSYGYTF. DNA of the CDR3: TGTGCCAGCAGTTTAGGTCAGAGCTATGGCTACACCTTC.